The next 5 T cell receptor beta chains were all read from a single sample in a study of PD-L1 blockade in urothelial cancer. Described time point: peripheral blood 6 weeks after treatment start. This table comes from immunoSEQ multiplex PCR, and its TCRdb copy is limited to in-frame clones, with some not included. The sample consists of 31,000 or so clones, 80% to 90% of them appearing once. Sample: PBMCs, taken around atezolizumab (anti-PD-L1) treatment. The receptors here all came from an elderly man with urothelial cancer.

The V gene is TRBV7-9, the J gene TRBJ2-7; tentatively, D is TRBD2 (5 bases). CDR1 is SEHNR and CDR2 is FQNEAQ in the germline V gene (reference sequence). Trimming removed 8 bases at V and 4 bases at J, with 9 bases between. The CDR3 runs to 11 residues. CDR3 in DNA: TGTGCCAGCGGGAGTTATTACGAGCAGTACTTC. Protein sequence: CASGSYYEQYF.

CDR3 sequence (DNA): TGTGCCAGCAGCCCGGGGGGTCATCCTGGCTACACCTTC. This sequence encodes CASSPGGHPGYTF. The rearrangement links TRBV7-8 to TRBJ1-2; D is possibly TRBD1 (5 bases). V lost 5 bases, J lost 7 bases, and 14 bases lay in between. Germline V gene lookup returns CDR1 SGHVS and CDR2 FQNEAQ. The CDR3 has 13 amino acids. Using reference TRBV7-8 and TRBJ1-2 for the parts outside the CDR3, the full variable domain is GAGVSQSPRYKVAKRGQDVALRCDPISGHVSLFWYQQALGQGPEFLTYFQNEAQLDKSGLPSDRFFAERPEGSVSTLKIQRTQQEDSAVYLCASSPGGHPGYTFGSGTRLTVV.

The chain couples TRBV10-1 to TRBJ2-3; 8 bases are shared with TRBD2. The germline V gene encodes CDR1 WNHNN and CDR2 SYGVQD (reference sequence). The J segment lost 0 bases and the V segment lost 3 bases, leaving 2 bases of the junction unmatched. The CDR3 spans 15 residues. The CDR3 spells CASSEAGASTDTQYF. The CDR3 DNA reads as TGCGCCAGCAGTGAAGCGGGGGCCAGCACAGATACGCAGTATTTT.

The chain joins TRBV23-1 to TRBJ1-3, with TRBD1 as a possible D gene (5 bases). TRBV23-1 is sorted into the ORF group, with uncertain function. V shed 5 bases and J shed 0 bases, with 20 bases lying between them. This CDR3 has 18 residues. The CDR3 loop is CASSRGRALNSSGNTIYF. Here the CDR3 DNA reads TGCGCCAGCAGTAGGGGCAGGGCTCTTAATTCCTCTGGAAACACCATATATTTT.

The rearrangement uses TRBV6-5 and TRBJ2-3; possible D gene TRBD2, 7 bases. CDR3 length: 12 amino acids. The germline V gene has CDR1 MNHEY and CDR2 SVGAGI. V was trimmed by 7 bases and J by 13 bases, leaving 18 bases between them. The CDR3 reads CASTRGGDKKYF. In DNA form, the CDR3 reads TGTGCCAGCACCCGGGGAGGGGACAAGAAGTATTTT.